These T cell receptor beta chains were read from a single sample in a study of OX40 agonist ivuxolimab in advanced cancers. Data came from immunoSEQ multiplex PCR; TCRdb stores just in-frame clones and leaves some out. The profile shows about 81,000 clones, about 80% of them singletons. The sample consisted of CD4+ or CD8+ T cells sorted from blood, taken in a trial of the OX40 agonist ivuxolimab. All receptors derive from an adult with an advanced solid tumor such as melanoma, head and neck, liver or kidney cancer. CDR3s include the opening cysteine and the closing phenylalanine or tryptophan. The D gene is left open where the match is weak. Clone size is given for some rows only: seen once, a few or many times, or a class if the clone is expanded.

J gene | clone size | D gene | V gene | CDR3 DNA | CDR3 protein
TRBJ2-7 | . | TRBD1 | TRBV4-3 | TGCGCCAGCAGCCAAGATGATGCCGTCGGGGACAGGGGATTGTACGAGCAGTACTTC | CASSQDDAVGDRGLYEQYF
TRBJ2-5 | . | . | TRBV19 | TGTGCCAGTAGTCCAGACTTGAGGAGGGCTAATAAGGAGACCCAGTACTTC | CASSPDLRRANKETQYF
TRBJ2-5 | . | TRBD1 | TRBV11-2 | TGTGCCAGCAGCTTAGAGGTCGGACAGGGTTATGGAGAGACCCAGTACTTC | CASSLEVGQGYGETQYF
TRBJ2-6 | . | . | TRBV30 | TGTGCCTGGATCAGCTCTGGGGCCAACGTCCTGACTTTC | CAWISSGANVLTF
TRBJ1-4 | . | TRBD1 | TRBV2 | TGTGCCAGCAAACACAGGGGGCGAGAGGTCCGAGAAAAACTGTTTTTT | CASKHRGREVREKLFF
TRBJ1-2 | . | TRBD1 | TRBV7-9 | TGTGCCAGCAGCCCCGCACGGGACAGGGGGCTCTTTAGAGGAGGTAGCTACACCTTC | CASSPARDRGLFRGGSYTF
TRBJ2-3 | . | . | TRBV18 | TGTGCCAGCTCAAACGGGACCCTCAGCACGCAGTATTTT | CASSNGTLSTQYF
TRBJ2-5 | once | TRBD1 | TRBV19 | TGTGCCAGTGGAGAAGTTACAGGGGGTGGCAAGACCCAGTACTTC | CASGEVTGGGKTQYF
TRBJ1-2 | once | . | TRBV28 | TGTGCCAGCAGTGGCGAGGGGGGGAGAGGCTACACCTTC | CASSGEGGRGYTF
TRBJ1-5 | . | TRBD1 | TRBV2 | TGTGCCAGCTCCCGGGACAGGGGGCGAGGTCAGCCCCAGCATTTT | CASSRDRGRGQPQHF
TRBJ1-2 | few | . | TRBV2 | TGTGCCAGCGTTAGGGCCTATGGCTACACCTTC | CASVRAYGYTF
TRBJ2-7 | . | TRBD2 | TRBV7-3 | TGTGCCAGCAGCTTAACTGGACAAGGGACTAGGGGGAGCTACGAGCAGTACTTC | CASSLTGQGTRGSYEQYF
TRBJ1-1 | few | . | TRBV5-6 | TGTGCCAGCACCACCATCTGGGGGCAAGGTGGAGCTTTCTTT | CASTTIWGQGGAFF
TRBJ2-1 | . | TRBD2 | TRBV25-1 | TGTGCCAGCAGTGAAGTGGCGAGCGGGAGGGCGAATGAGCAGTTCTTC | CASSEVASGRANEQFF
TRBJ2-5 | . | TRBD1 | TRBV18 | TGTGCCAGCTCACTACGACAGGGGGCTACGTATAACCAAGAGACCCAGTACTTC | CASSLRQGATYNQETQYF
TRBJ1-2 | . | TRBD1 | TRBV7-3 | TGTGCCAGCAGCTCCGGACAGGGTTTGGACTATGGCTACACCTTC | CASSSGQGLDYGYTF
TRBJ1-2 | . | . | TRBV11-2 | TGTGCCGGATCAGGGGCCCGGGGGGGCTACACCTTC | CAGSGARGGYTF
TRBJ1-1 | . | . | TRBV6-5 | TGTGCCAGCAGTTACTCTCGGAGTACTGAAGCTTTCTTT | CASSYSRSTEAFF
TRBJ1-2 | . | . | TRBV15 | TGTGCCACCAGCAGAGATTCGACAGCAAACTATGGCTACACCTTC | CATSRDSTANYGYTF
TRBJ2-5 | . | TRBD1 | TRBV28 | TGTGCCAGCAGTGGATCCCGGGACAGCTCCGGAGAGACCCAGTACTTC | CASSGSRDSSGETQYF
TRBJ2-2 | . | . | TRBV19 | TGTGCCATCCTGACAGACCCCGCGAACACCGGGGAGCTGTTTTTT | CAILTDPANTGELFF
TRBJ2-7 | . | TRBD2 | TRBV11-2 | TGTGCCAGCAGCTTTCGGGAGGGCGGGGAGCAGTACTTC | CASSFREGGEQYF
TRBJ2-7 | . | TRBD2 | TRBV4-2 | TGTGCCAGCAGCCAAGTTCCTAGCGGGGGCTATTACGAGCAGTACTTC | CASSQVPSGGYYEQYF
TRBJ1-2 | . | . | TRBV19 | TGTGCCAGTAGGGGGTGGAGCTATGGCTACACCTTC | CASRGWSYGYTF
TRBJ2-1 | . | TRBD1 | TRBV4-1 | TGCGCCAGCAGCCAAATTTCAATCGGACAGGGGGCGAAGAATGAGCAGTTCTTC | CASSQISIGQGAKNEQFF
TRBJ2-5 | . | TRBD2 | TRBV4-2 | TGTGCCAGCAGCCGCGACGGACTAGTTGGGGAGACCCAGTACTTC | CASSRDGLVGETQYF
TRBJ1-1 | . | . | TRBV19 | TGTGCCAGTACCCTGACCGACATGAACACTGAAGCTTTCTTT | CASTLTDMNTEAFF
TRBJ1-1 | few | . | TRBV5-1 | . | CASILDAGGTEAFF
TRBJ1-2 | . | . | TRBV6-5 | TGTGCCAGCAGTTACCGACAGAGAGAGGTCTTC | CASSYRQREVF
TRBJ1-2 | . | . | TRBV27 | TGTGCCAGGACCGGGACGGATTATGGCTACACCTTC | CARTGTDYGYTF
TRBJ1-6 | . | TRBD1 | TRBV6-1 | TGTGCCAGCAGTGGAGTGGGGGGGACAGTTTATATGGGCTCACCCCTCCACTTT | CASSGVGGTVYMGSPLHF
TRBJ2-2 | . | . | TRBV5-4 | TGTGCCAGCAACCGGGGGATTGCGAACACCGGGGAGCTGTTTTTT | CASNRGIANTGELFF
TRBJ2-5 | . | . | TRBV21-1 | TGTGCCAGACGTGGCCGCGGGGGTGAGACCCAGTACTTC | CARRGRGGETQYF
TRBJ1-1 | . | . | TRBV21-1 | TGTGCCAGCAGCTCTACCCAGGGGGCCTTTACTGAAGCTTTCTTT | CASSSTQGAFTEAFF
TRBJ2-1 | . | . | TRBV29-1 | TGCAGCGCTTGGGCAGGGATTACCTACAATGAGCAGTTCTTC | CSAWAGITYNEQFF
TRBJ2-2 | . | . | TRBV28 | TGTGCCAGCAGTTTAAACAGGGTGTTTAACACCGGGGAGCTGTTTTTT | CASSLNRVFNTGELFF
TRBJ2-2 | . | . | TRBV10-1 | TGCGCCAGCAGTGATTTGTTTTGGGGTTCCGCCGCGATAAACACCGGGGAGCTGTTTTTT | CASSDLFWGSAAINTGELFF
TRBJ1-3 | few | . | TRBV27 | TGTGCCAGCAGTCCAAGCGCGGGGAACACCATATATTTT | CASSPSAGNTIYF
TRBJ1-1 | . | . | TRBV5-5 | TGTGCCAGCAGCCCGGGGGGTTGCCCTGAAGCTTTCTTT | CASSPGGCPEAFF
TRBJ2-3 | . | TRBD1 | TRBV10-1 | TGCGCCAGCAGTGAGGGCGGGACAGGGCGCACAGATACGCAGTATTTT | CASSEGGTGRTDTQYF
TRBJ2-2 | . | . | TRBV5-4 | TGTGCCAGCAGCTCTACAGGTAAAGAGGACACCGGGGAGCTGTTTTTT | CASSSTGKEDTGELFF